These 23 T cell receptor beta chains were sequenced from one sample in a study of technical replicates of blood from a handful of donors. Method: immunoSEQ multiplex PCR; TCRdb's copy keeps in-frame clones and lacks some. The sample includes more than 90,000 clones, approximately 94% of them seen just once. Sequencing was done on a sample of T cells isolated from PBMCs. The receptor set was obtained from a human donor in good health.

This clone was detected once. The gene calls are TRBV18 and TRBJ2-3; perhaps TRBD2 as D (6 bases). V dropped 3 bases and J dropped 3 bases, with 19 bases sitting between them. Germline V gene sequence: CDR1 KGHSH, CDR2 LQKENI. The CDR3 has 17 amino acids. The CDR3 nucleotides are TGTGCCAGCTCACCTGATCTCCTCCTCGGGGGTACAGATACGCAGTATTTT. Protein product: CASSPDLLLGGTDTQYF.

This chain connects TRBV7-2 to TRBJ1-1; TRBD1 is a possible D gene (6 bases). Per the germline V gene, CDR1 is SGHTA and CDR2 is FQGNSA. The CDR3 sequence is 15 residues long. Trimming pared 0 bases from V and 7 bases from J, leaving 15 bases between. CDR3 sequence reads: CASSLALQGKGEAFF. The CDR3 DNA reads TGTGCCAGCAGCTTAGCGCTGCAGGGGAAGGGTGAAGCTTTCTTT. Supplemented by reference TRBV7-2 and TRBJ1-1, the full variable domain reads GAGVSQSPSNKVTEKGKDVELRCDPISGHTALYWYRQSLGQGLEFLIYFQGNSAPDKSGLPSDRFSAERTGGSVSTLTIQRTQQEDSAVYLCASSLALQGKGEAFFGQGTRLTVV.

The rearrangement links TRBV28 to TRBJ2-2, with D hard to call. The CDR3 is 13 amino acids. Trimming stripped 5 bases from V and 7 bases from J, with 11 bases between. CDR1 and CDR2 from the germline V gene are MDHEN and SYDVKM. This chain's CDR3 is CASSPDTGGELFF. CDR3 DNA sequence: TGTGCCAGCAGTCCAGACACCGGCGGGGAGCTGTTTTTT.

CDR3 amino acids: CASSQGLAVISGSYNEQFF. CDR3 nucleotides: TGTGCCAGCAGCCAGGGACTAGCGGTGATATCAGGCTCCTACAATGAGCAGTTCTTC. The chain employs TRBV14 and TRBJ2-1, with TRBD2 matching 11 bases. Trimming took 3 bases from V and 0 from J; bases not matched to a gene: 10. The germline gives CDR1 SGHDN, CDR2 FVKESK. This CDR3 is 19 amino acids long.

The gene calls are TRBV19 and TRBJ2-1; no reliable D call. The CDR3 has 16 amino acids. Trimming removed 0 bases from V and 6 bases from J, with 15 bases in between. Germline V CDR1 and CDR2: LNHDA, SQIVND (reference sequence). The CDR3 is CASSIEGIRSGNEQFF. Here the CDR3 DNA reads TGTGCCAGTAGTATAGAGGGTATTCGGTCGGGCAATGAGCAGTTCTTC.

The chain uses TRBV6-6 and TRBJ2-1; D may be TRBD1 (6 bases). The CDR3 totals 14 residues. Germline-derived CDR1 and CDR2 are MNHNY and SVGAGI (reference sequence). Deletions cut 5 bases from V and 0 bases from J, with 8 bases between. The CDR3 DNA reads TGTGCCAGCAGTCAGGGGAGCTCCTACAATGAGCAGTTCTTC. This codes for CASSQGSSYNEQFF.

CDR3 DNA sequence: TGTGCCATCAGTTGGGGGACATACAATGAGCAGTTCTTC. This codes for CAISWGTYNEQFF. The rearrangement joins TRBV10-3 to TRBJ2-1, with D possibly TRBD1 on 6 matching bases. The germline V gene encodes CDR1 ENHRY and CDR2 SYGVKD. Deletions cut 5 bases from V and 4 bases from J, with 9 bases between. The CDR3 has 13 residues.

This chain connects TRBV7-9 to TRBJ2-3; 14 bases align to TRBD2. Germline values: CDR1 SEHNR, CDR2 FQNEAQ (reference sequence). CDR3 size: 17 residues. V lost 5 bases, J lost 6 bases, and 10 bases stayed unmatched. The CDR3 here is CASSGTSGRWRLDTQYF. DNA of the CDR3: TGTGCCAGCAGCGGGACTAGCGGGAGATGGAGGCTGGATACGCAGTATTTT.

The chain carries TRBV27 and TRBJ1-1; no firm D call. V gave up 6 bases and J gave up 6 bases, with 14 bases separating them. The CDR3 has 13 residues. Germline loops: CDR1 MNHEY, CDR2 SMNVEV (reference sequence). For the CDR3, the DNA is TGTGCCAGCAGGCGTATCGTAGTATCTGAAGCTTTCTTT. It is translated as CASRRIVVSEAFF.

The chain is built from TRBV18 and TRBJ2-5, with a weak D call TRBD2 (5 bases). CDR3 length equals 17 residues. Germline assignment: CDR1 KGHSH and CDR2 LQKENI. V shed 1 base and J shed 2 bases, with 17 bases lying between them. In DNA, the CDR3 is TGTGCCAGCTCACCACTTGGAGGACCGGTGCAACAAGAGACCCAGTACTTC. This sequence encodes CASSPLGGPVQQETQYF.

The rearrangement uses TRBV6-1 and TRBJ2-7; D is possibly TRBD1 (6 bases). V lost 2 bases, J lost 0 bases, and 14 bases lay in between. Germline values: CDR1 MNHNS, CDR2 SASEGT. This CDR3 has 16 amino acids. The CDR3 loop is CASSEIYRVISYEQYF. The CDR3 region has the DNA TGTGCCAGCAGTGAAATCTACAGGGTGATCTCCTACGAGCAGTACTTC.

The table lists this clone with a count of one. The rearrangement uses TRBV7-9 and TRBJ1-2, with TRBD1 matching 8 bases. Per the germline V gene, CDR1 is SEHNR and CDR2 is FQNEAQ (reference sequence). Trimming cost V 5 bases and J 8 bases; bases outside gene matches: 22. The CDR3 sequence is 18 residues long. The CDR3 DNA is TGTGCCAGCAGCCTAGGACAGGGTTTTAGGGAGAATCGGTACGGCTACACCTTC. Its protein product is CASSLGQGFRENRYGYTF.

The V call is TRBV10-3, the J call TRBJ2-5; TRBD1 aligns across 8 bases. The V gene's germline CDR1 is ENHRY and CDR2 SYGVKD. The CDR3 totals 14 residues. V lost 10 bases, J lost 6 bases, and 13 bases stayed unmatched. The CDR3 sequence: CATQTGAFTKTQYF. CDR3 sequence (DNA): TGTGCCACCCAGACAGGGGCCTTCACGAAGACCCAGTACTTC.

The chain links TRBV7-2 to TRBJ2-5; 12 positions match TRBD2. Losses at the gene ends were 1 base for V and 2 bases for J; bases not matched to a gene: 5. Germline V gene data show CDR1 as SGHTA and CDR2 as FQGNSA. The CDR3 is 17 residues long. The CDR3 region is CASSLGATSGGQETQYF. CDR3 sequence (DNA): TGTGCCAGCAGCTTAGGGGCGACTAGCGGGGGACAAGAGACCCAGTACTTC.

This chain connects TRBV30 to TRBJ1-5, with unresolved D. Germline assignment: CDR1 GTSNPN and CDR2 SVGIG (reference sequence). The CDR3 is 12 amino acids. V was pared by 2 bases and J by 6 bases, with 8 bases between. CDR3 amino acids: CAWSSEGQPQHF. Here the CDR3 DNA reads TGTGCCTGGAGTTCGGAGGGTCAGCCCCAGCATTTT.

This sequence joins TRBV5-4 and TRBJ2-2; TRBD2 agrees at 10 bases. The V and J ends lost 2 bases and 5 bases, in that order; junction bases with no gene match: 6. The CDR3 is made up of 16 amino acids. Germline loops: CDR1 SGHNT, CDR2 YYREEE (reference sequence). The CDR3 DNA reads as TGTGCCAGCAGCTTAAATAGCGGGGGGAGGACCGGGGAGCTGTTTTTT. Residues: CASSLNSGGRTGELFF.

The gene calls are TRBV2 and TRBJ2-1, with D possibly being TRBD2 (5 bases). The V gene lost 6 bases and the J gene lost 3 bases, with 9 bases spanning the gap. The CDR3 is 13 residues long. Germline V gene sequence: CDR1 SNHLY, CDR2 FYNNEI. DNA for the CDR3: TGTGCCAGCAGGGACGGGAACTACAATGAGCAGTTCTTC. It specifies CASRDGNYNEQFF.

This chain connects TRBV27 to TRBJ2-1; TRBD2 matches at 8 bases. Germline loops: CDR1 MNHEY, CDR2 SMNVEV (reference sequence). The junction had 15 bases not matched to a gene; V was cut back by 4 bases and J by 7 bases. This CDR3 is built from 17 residues. The DNA of the CDR3 is TGTGCCAGCAGTTCCAGCGGACTAGCCAGGAGGACGAATGAGCAGTTCTTC. Amino acids: CASSSSGLARRTNEQFF.

The gene calls are TRBV11-3 and TRBJ1-3; D is undetermined. V was trimmed by 4 bases and J by 8 bases, leaving 15 bases between them. The CDR3 contains 14 residues. CDR1 is SGHNT, CDR2 YENEEA, per germline. CDR3 protein: CASSSRTFGDTIYF. CDR3 DNA sequence: TGTGCCAGCAGCTCACGGACCTTCGGGGACACCATATATTTT.

The rearrangement uses TRBV5-1 and TRBJ1-6; 11 bases agree with TRBD1. Germline CDR1 reads SGHRS; CDR2 reads YFSETQ. Trimming at V came to 1 base and at J to 8 bases, leaving 11 bases not matched to a gene. CDR3 size: 18 residues. The chain's CDR3 is CASSLLGQPGQGDSPLHF. The CDR3 nucleotides read TGCGCCAGCAGCTTGCTTGGCCAACCGGGACAGGGGGATTCACCCCTCCACTTT.

This clone occurred once. The chain recombines TRBV9 with TRBJ2-4; tentative D call: TRBD1 (6 bases). The CDR3 totals 15 residues. Germline CDR1 is SGDLS and CDR2 is YYNGEE. V lost 4 bases, J lost 0 bases, and 11 bases lay in between. The CDR3 DNA follows: TGTGCCAGCAGCTCGTCACAGGGAGCCAAAAACATTCAGTACTTC. Translation: CASSSSQGAKNIQYF.

This chain connects TRBV19 to TRBJ2-3; a weak D match, TRBD1 (6 bases). Germline values: CDR1 LNHDA, CDR2 SQIVND (reference sequence). The CDR3 has 13 amino acids. With 5 bases removed from V and 1 base from J, the gap between germline ends came to 7 bases. CDR3 region: CASSEGGTDTQYF. The CDR3 nucleotides read TGTGCCAGTAGTGAGGGGGGCACAGATACGCAGTATTTT. The full variable domain, completed using reference TRBV19 and TRBJ2-3, is DGGITQSPKYLFRKEGQNVTLSCEQNLNHDAMYWYRQDPGQGLRLIYYSQIVNDFQKGDIAEGYSVSREKKESFPLTVTSAQKNPTAFYLCASSEGGTDTQYFGPGTRLTVL.

The chain uses TRBV5-1 and TRBJ2-6; 9 nucleotides match TRBD2. This CDR3 region has 17 residues. Germline V CDR1 and CDR2: SGHRS, YFSETQ. J lost 2 bases, V lost 0 bases, and 3 bases had no gene match. Written as DNA, the CDR3 is TGCGCCAGCAGCTTGGGGCGGGGGGGCCCTGGGGCCAACGTCCTGACTTTC. Its protein is CASSLGRGGPGANVLTF.